Listed below are T cell receptor beta chains from one sample, sequenced in a study of T cells in Graves' hyperthyroidism and ophthalmopathy. TCRdb used MiXCR to reprocess the multiplex PCR reads, holding one entry per CDR3 protein. Here the sample spans approximately 600,000 distinct CDR3 sequences, about a sixth being singletons. The sample was blood. The receptors derive from a woman aged 25-40 years with Graves' hyperthyroidism. Both conserved end residues are part of each CDR3. A D gene is named only where the DNA matches it firmly. Where a row states a size, it is once, few, many or the class of an expanded clone; other rows omit it.

>TRBV29-1|16|TRBD1|TRBJ2-1|few
CSVPNPGTGEVDEQFF
TGCAGCGTCCCAAACCCCGGGACAGGGGAGGTGGATGAGCAGTTCTTC
>TRBV12-3/TRBV12-4|17|NA|TRBJ2-3|many
CASSFSNGFLGGDTQYF
TGTGCCAGCAGTTTTTCGAACGGGTTTTTGGGGGGAGATACGCAGTATTTT
>TRBV29-1|13|TRBD1|TRBJ2-7|many
CSALTGTAHEQYF
TGCAGCGCCCTTACCGGGACAGCCCACGAGCAGTACTTC
>TRBV7-2|15|NA|TRBJ1-1|NA
CASSLQGSLGTEAFF
TGTGCCAGCAGCTTACAGGGGTCGCTGGGAACTGAAGCTTTCTTT
>TRBV20-1|15|TRBD2|TRBJ2-1|NA
CSAPPTSGTYNEQFF
TGCAGTGCACCCCCGACTAGCGGGACTTACAATGAGCAGTTCTTC
>TRBV29-1|13|TRBD1|TRBJ1-2|NA
CSVDARGLKGYTF
TGCAGCGTTGATGCCAGGGGGCTTAAAGGCTACACCTTC
>TRBV5-1|15|TRBD1|TRBJ2-2|few
CASSSENRGSGELFF
TGCGCCAGCAGCTCCGAAAACAGGGGGTCCGGGGAGCTGTTTTTT
>TRBV11-2|13|NA|TRBJ2-7|many
CASSLNEINEQYF
TGTGCCAGCAGCCTCAATGAAATCAACGAGCAGTACTTC
>TRBV6-1|13|NA|TRBJ2-2|NA
CASRGINTGELFF
TGTGCCAGCAGGGGGATAAACACCGGGGAGCTGTTTTTT
>TRBV20-1|14|TRBD2|TRBJ2-3|NA
CSASGGISTDTQYF
TGCAGTGCTTCCGGGGGGATTAGCACAGATACGCAGTATTTT
>TRBV6-1|16|TRBD1|TRBJ2-2|many
CASSHGTEFYTGELFF
TGTGCCAGCAGCCACGGGACAGAGTTTTACACCGGGGAGCTGTTTTTT
>TRBV19|13|TRBD2|TRBJ2-1|NA
CASNLLAGEEQFF
TGTGCCAGTAATCTACTAGCGGGAGAGGAGCAGTTCTTC
>TRBV7-9|14|NA|TRBJ2-7|few
CASSSILNHYEQYF
TGTGCCAGCAGCTCCATCCTCAACCATTACGAGCAGTACTTC
>TRBV19|15|NA|TRBJ2-4|once
CASSIGWDFKNIQYF
TGTGCCAGTAGTATAGGGTGGGACTTCAAAAACATTCAGTACTTC
>TRBV6-2/TRBV6-3|16|TRBD2|TRBJ2-7|many
CASSYRSSGNSYEQYF
TGTGCCAGCAGTTACCGGTCTAGCGGAAACTCCTACGAGCAGTACTTC
>TRBV6-2/TRBV6-3|16|TRBD2|TRBJ2-7|many
CASSNFRTSGSYEQYF
TGTGCCAGCAGTAATTTCCGGACTAGCGGGAGCTACGAGCAGTACTTC
>TRBV11-2|15|NA|TRBJ1-5|few
CASSLKGGVGQPQHF
TGTGCCAGCAGCTTAAAGGGCGGGGTCGGTCAGCCCCAGCATTTT
>TRBV7-9|13|NA|TRBJ2-5|NA
CASTKRGQETQYF
TGTGCCAGCACTAAAAGGGGCCAAGAGACCCAGTACTTC
>TRBV19|15|TRBD1|TRBJ1-1|NA
CASSMVQGAGTEAFF
TGTGCCAGTAGTATGGTCCAGGGGGCCGGGACTGAAGCTTTCTTT
>TRBV12-3/TRBV12-4|16|NA|TRBJ2-1|few
CASSARSGLTSNEQFF
TGTGCCAGCAGTGCCAGGAGCGGACTAACTTCCAATGAGCAGTTCTTC
>TRBV12-3/TRBV12-4|14|TRBD1|TRBJ2-7|NA
CASSLWQGTDEQYF
TGTGCCAGCAGTCTATGGCAGGGGACAGACGAGCAGTACTTC
>TRBV5-1|14|TRBD1|TRBJ1-2|NA
CASSQQGDPGGYTF
TGCGCCAGCAGCCAACAGGGGGATCCGGGAGGCTACACCTTC
>TRBV9|13|NA|TRBJ1-3|NA
CASSVREPDTIYF
TGTGCCAGCAGCGTTCGGGAGCCGGACACCATATATTTT